Shown below are 3 T cell receptor beta chains from a single sample sequenced in a study of cytomegalovirus exposure and HLA in healthy donors. Primers for the PCR totalled 60 Vbeta and 13 Jbeta. The data were produced by immunoSEQ multiplex PCR, yet TCRdb's version contains in-frame clones alone and is incomplete. The sample has roughly 93,000 clones; under 80% are singletons. Sequenced sample: PBMCs. Receptors originate from a human donor in good health.

The J gene is TRBJ1-1, the V gene TRBV5-4; 7 bases line up with TRBD1. The CDR3 extends over 15 amino acids. V lost 0 bases, J lost 2 bases, and 4 bases stayed unmatched. The V gene's germline CDR1 is SGHNT and CDR2 YYREEE (reference sequence). In DNA form, the CDR3 reads TGTGCCAGCAGCTTGGGGCAGGGGGGAAACACTGAAGCTTTCTTT. Translating it yields CASSLGQGGNTEAFF. Looking up the rest from reference TRBV5-4 and TRBJ1-1 gives the full variable domain: ETGVTQSPTHLIKTRGQQVTLRCSSQSGHNTVSWYQQALGQGPQFIFQYYREEENGRGNFPPRFSGLQFPNYSSELNVNALELDDSALYLCASSLGQGGNTEAFFGQGTRLTVV.

The chain joins TRBV7-9 to TRBJ2-7; TRBD2 agrees at 9 bases. V shed 1 base, J shed 5 bases, and the junction held 6 bases outside the gene matches. The CDR3 is 15 amino acids. The germline V gene has CDR1 SEHNR and CDR2 FQNEAQ (reference sequence). The chain's CDR3 is CASSLVSSGRNEQYF. For the CDR3, the DNA is TGTGCCAGCAGCTTAGTCAGTAGCGGGAGAAACGAGCAGTACTTC.

J is TRBJ2-7 and V is TRBV25-1, with TRBD2 as a possible D gene (5 bases). V was clipped by 3 bases and J by 2 bases, with 11 bases between them. This CDR3 has 14 amino acids. CDR1 and CDR2 from the germline V gene are MGHDK and SYGVNS. In nucleotides, the CDR3 is TGTGCCAGCAGTGATGGCGGGTTAACCTACGAGCAGTACTTC. As protein: CASSDGGLTYEQYF.